The rows below give T cell receptor beta chains drawn from one sample of a study of beta chain features in type 1 diabetes. Profiled with immunoSEQ multiplex PCR; TCRdb holds only in-frame clones, not every one. The table lists a few hundred thousand clones, more than 15% of them singletons. The specimen was naive CD4+ T cells from blood. These receptors originate from a man aged 25 to 45 with type 1 diabetes. The CDR3 runs from the conserved cysteine through the conserved F or W. A D gene is named only where the DNA matches it firmly. The size of a clone is reported for some rows only, either as once, few or many, or as a class for expanded clones.

V,size,D,J,length,CDR3,DNA
TRBV10-3,few,-,TRBJ2-3,12,CAISDRTDTQYF,TGTGCCATCAGTGATCGAACAGATACGCAGTATTTT
TRBV29-1,few,-,TRBJ2-7,14,CSATSAAGFYEQYF,TGCAGCGCCACGTCAGCTGCAGGGTTCTACGAGCAGTACTTC
TRBV14,few,TRBD2,TRBJ2-1,15,CASSRLAGGYNEQFF,TGTGCCAGCAGCCGACTAGCGGGGGGTTACAATGAGCAGTTCTTC
TRBV29-1,few,TRBD2,TRBJ2-1,19,CSVEDLGLAGDPFYNEQFF,TGCAGCGTTGAAGATCTAGGACTAGCGGGAGATCCCTTTTACAATGAGCAGTTCTTC
TRBV30,few,-,TRBJ2-1,14,CAWSRLRGHNEQFF,TGTGCCTGGAGTCGTCTGCGGGGGCACAATGAGCAGTTCTTC
TRBV30,-,-,TRBJ2-3,16,CAWSVQGLGHTDTQYF,TGTGCCTGGAGTGTACAAGGTCTTGGACACACAGATACGCAGTATTTT
TRBV9,-,-,TRBJ2-5,14,CASSAAQPQETQYF,TGTGCCAGCAGCGCCGCACAACCTCAAGAGACCCAGTACTTC
TRBV7-9,few,-,TRBJ2-1,15,CASSLVLGTYNEQFF,TGTGCCAGCAGCTTAGTGCTAGGGACCTACAATGAGCAGTTCTTC
TRBV30,-,-,TRBJ2-7,12,CAWSDSSYEQYF,TGTGCCTGGAGTGACAGCTCCTACGAGCAGTACTTC
TRBV9,few,TRBD1,TRBJ1-5,14,CASSVEQGNQPQHF,TGTGCCAGCAGCGTAGAACAGGGGAATCAGCCCCAGCATTTT
TRBV9,-,-,TRBJ2-3,13,CASSVVDTDTQYF,TGTGCCAGCAGCGTAGTGGACACAGATACGCAGTATTTT
TRBV25-1,few,TRBD1,TRBJ2-3,15,CASSEDRGPGDTQYF,TGTGCCAGCAGTGAAGACAGGGGGCCTGGAGATACGCAGTATTTT
TRBV7-9,few,-,TRBJ2-6,16,CASNPTASRGANVLTF,TGTGCCAGCAACCCGACGGCCTCGAGGGGGGCCAACGTCCTGACTTTC
TRBV2,-,-,TRBJ2-7,10,CASSSYEQYF,TGTGCCAGCAGTTCTTACGAGCAGTACTTC
TRBV19,few,TRBD2,TRBJ2-1,15,CASSGGLAGYNEQFF,TGTGCCAGTAGTGGGGGACTAGCGGGTTACAATGAGCAGTTCTTC
TRBV4-3,few,-,TRBJ2-3,15,CASSQDYRATDTQYF,TGCGCCAGCAGCCAAGATTACAGGGCGACGGATACGCAGTATTTT
TRBV6-6,-,-,TRBJ1-4,14,CASGVRAREEKLFF,TGTGCCAGCGGGGTGAGGGCGCGGGAAGAAAAACTGTTTTTT
TRBV4-2,-,TRBD2,TRBJ2-1,15,CASSQETSGRNEQFF,TGTGCCAGCAGCCAAGAGACTAGCGGGAGGAATGAGCAGTTCTTC
TRBV28,-,-,TRBJ2-7,15,CASSFVSAGPLEQYF,TGTGCCAGCAGTTTCGTTTCCGCAGGGCCGCTTGAGCAGTACTTC
TRBV7-2,-,TRBD2,TRBJ2-7,15,CASSVLAGGGHEQYF,TGTGCCAGCAGCGTACTAGCGGGAGGTGGTCACGAGCAGTACTTC
TRBV7-2,-,-,TRBJ2-7,16,CASSFLVGMSNYEQYF,TGTGCCAGCAGCTTTCTCGTCGGGATGTCCAACTACGAGCAGTACTTC
TRBV28,few,-,TRBJ2-3,12,CASSLFTDTQYF,TGTGCCAGCAGTTTATTCACAGATACGCAGTATTTT
TRBV29-1,-,-,TRBJ2-2,15,CSVEGRPGRNGELFF,TGCAGCGTTGAAGGGCGCCCGGGGCGAAATGGGGAGCTGTTTTTT
TRBV7-2,-,TRBD2,TRBJ2-1,16,CASSTQLAGGPGEQFF,TGTGCCAGCAGCACACAACTAGCGGGAGGGCCAGGGGAGCAGTTCTTC
TRBV29-1,few,TRBD1,TRBJ2-7,14,CSADPGQGADEQYF,TGCAGCGCGGATCCCGGACAGGGGGCGGACGAGCAGTACTTC
TRBV29-1,-,TRBD1,TRBJ2-7,14,CSVERGTGSTEQYF,TGCAGCGTTGAACGAGGGACAGGGAGCACCGAGCAGTACTTC
TRBV7-2,-,-,TRBJ2-2,12,CASSLVSGELFF,TGTGCCAGCAGCTTAGTTTCTGGGGAGCTGTTTTTT
TRBV11-2,few,TRBD2,TRBJ2-1,17,CASSSFKGTSGYNEQFF,TGTGCCAGCAGCTCCTTTAAAGGGACTAGCGGATACAATGAGCAGTTCTTC
TRBV18,-,TRBD2,TRBJ2-4,16,CASSPGSGRATNIQYF,TGTGCCAGCTCACCAGGCAGCGGGAGGGCCACAAACATTCAGTACTTC
TRBV5-1,-,-,TRBJ2-7,15,CASSLGAGLTYEQYF,TGCGCCAGCAGCTTGGGAGCGGGCCTTACCTACGAGCAGTACTTC
TRBV7-9,-,-,TRBJ2-7,14,CASSLMATDLEQYF,TGTGCCAGCAGCTTAATGGCCACCGACCTCGAGCAGTACTTC
TRBV7-2,few,-,TRBJ2-1,11,CASSGRIEQFF,TGTGCCAGCAGCGGTAGGATTGAGCAGTTCTTC
TRBV4-1,-,-,TRBJ2-1,14,CASSQDRQNNEQFF,TGCGCCAGCAGCCAAGATAGACAGAACAATGAGCAGTTCTTC
TRBV4-1,-,TRBD2,TRBJ2-3,16,CASSPGLAGATDTQYF,TGCGCCAGCAGCCCGGGACTAGCGGGAGCCACAGATACGCAGTATTTT
TRBV4-2,-,TRBD2,TRBJ2-1,16,CASSQESGRAGNEQFF,TGTGCCAGCAGCCAAGAGAGCGGGAGGGCCGGGAATGAGCAGTTCTTC